A selection of T cell receptor beta chains follows, all from one sample in a study of post-analysis software for immune sequencing data. TCRdb redid the calling of the PCR reads with MiXCR, one entry per CDR3 protein. The sample yields some 700,000 distinct CDR3 sequences, 59% seen once. The specimen sequenced was blood. The receptors come from a girl aged 2-10 years with multiple sclerosis. CDR3s include the opening cysteine and the closing phenylalanine or tryptophan. The D gene is left open where the match is weak. Where a row states a size, it is once, few, many or the class of an expanded clone; other rows omit it.

. | . | TRBJ1-2 | TRBV6-6 | TGTGCCAGCAACGGCAGGATGATTAATGGCTACACCTTC | CASNGRMINGYTF
. | . | TRBJ2-6 | TRBV5-1 | TGCGCCAGCAGAGGTACAGGGATGGTATCTGGGGCCAACGTCCTGACTTTC | CASRGTGMVSGANVLTF
. | TRBD2 | TRBJ2-1 | TRBV5-1 | TGCGCCAGCAGCTTGGCCGATTCGGCGGGGGGCGAGGAGCAGTTCTTC | CASSLADSAGGEEQFF
. | TRBD1 | TRBJ1-5 | TRBV27 | TGTGCCAGCAGTTTAGGAGGGGGCCCCAATCAGCCCCAGCATTTT | CASSLGGGPNQPQHF
few | TRBD2 | TRBJ2-7 | TRBV29-1 | TGCAGCGTTGGGCCGACGAGAGTAGCGGGAGTTTACGAGCAGTACTTC | CSVGPTRVAGVYEQYF
few | TRBD1 | TRBJ2-1 | TRBV6-4 | TGTGCCAGCAGTGAGACCTTACAGGGGGGCTATGAGCAGTTCTTC | CASSETLQGGYEQFF
few | . | TRBJ2-5 | TRBV29-1 | TGCAGCGTTAACCAGCAAGAGACCCAGTACTTC | CSVNQQETQYF
many | . | TRBJ2-7 | TRBV10-1 | TGCGCCAGCAGTGAGTCCCCCCGCGCCGAGCAGTACTTC | CASSESPRAEQYF
few | TRBD1 | TRBJ1-5 | TRBV12-3/TRBV12-4 | TGTGCCAGCAGTTCCTCCGGGACAGACCAGCCCCAGCATTTT | CASSSSGTDQPQHF
. | . | TRBJ2-1 | TRBV12-3/TRBV12-4 | TGTGCCAGCAGTTTACTCGGGGAACCTAACAATGAGCAGTTCTTC | CASSLLGEPNNEQFF
. | . | TRBJ2-3 | TRBV12-3/TRBV12-4 | TGTGCCAGCAGTTCCCGCGGGGCCGTAGGAGATACGCAGTATTTT | CASSSRGAVGDTQYF
. | TRBD2 | TRBJ2-1 | TRBV20-1 | TGCAGTGCCAACCAGCGGGAGGGCCTTAAAGATGAGCAGTTCTTC | CSANQREGLKDEQFF
. | TRBD2 | TRBJ2-3 | TRBV20-1 | TGCAGTGCTAGAGGGCCTAGCGGAATCCCAGATACGCAGTATTTT | CSARGPSGIPDTQYF
. | . | TRBJ1-4 | TRBV6-5 | TGTGCCAGCAGGTCCTTTGGTTTTGCAACTAATGAAAAACTGTTTTTT | CASRSFGFATNEKLFF
. | . | TRBJ1-5 | TRBV20-1 | TGCAGTGCTAGTAGAACTGATAGCAATCAGCCCCAGCATTTT | CSASRTDSNQPQHF
. | . | TRBJ2-3 | TRBV7-2 | TGTGCCAGCAGCTTATGGTCCGGGGGATCGGCGGGCACAGATACGCAGTATTTT | CASSLWSGGSAGTDTQYF
once | . | TRBJ2-1 | TRBV24-1 | TGTGCCACCAGTGCCAGTCGAGGGGGGGCGGTCGATGAGCAGTTCTTC | CATSASRGGAVDEQFF
. | . | TRBJ2-6 | TRBV6-1 | TGTGCCAGCCTCCCATCATACAGCTCTGGGGCCAACGTCCGGACTTTC | CASLPSYSSGANVRTF
. | TRBD1 | TRBJ1-2 | TRBV6-5 | TGTGCCAGCAGTTACCGATTACCGGGACAGGGGTCCCCGACCTATGGCTACACCTTC | CASSYRLPGQGSPTYGYTF
. | TRBD1 | TRBJ1-1 | TRBV5-5 | TGTGCCAGCAGCACGGGACAGGTGGACACTGAAGCTTTCTTT | CASSTGQVDTEAFF
. | TRBD2 | TRBJ2-7 | TRBV20-1 | TGCAGTGCTAGTATACTAGCGGGAATCTCCTACAATGAGCAGTACTTC | CSASILAGISYNEQYF
. | . | TRBJ2-7 | TRBV29-1 | TGCAGCGTTGATATCTCGGCCAGGGGATCCTACGGGCAGTACTTC | CSVDISARGSYGQYF
. | . | TRBJ2-6 | TRBV4-3 | TGCGCCAGCAGCCAAGAAAGGACTGCTGACTGGGCCAACGTCCTGACTTTC | CASSQERTADWANVLTF
. | . | TRBJ2-2 | TRBV29-1 | TGCAGCGTTGAGGGGGGGCACACCGGGGAGCTGTTTTTT | CSVEGGHTGELFF
. | . | TRBJ2-6 | TRBV27 | TGTGCCAGCAGTCTAAAGACAGGTCGTGGTGCTGGGGCCAACGTCCTGACTTTC | CASSLKTGRGAGANVLTF
. | . | TRBJ2-4 | TRBV6-5 | TGTGCCAGCAGTTACAGGGGTAAAAACATTCAGTACTTC | CASSYRGKNIQYF
. | . | TRBJ2-7 | TRBV20-1 | TGCAGTGCTAGGTGGCCCCAGGGGAACTCCTACGAGCAGTACTTC | CSARWPQGNSYEQYF
. | . | TRBJ1-5 | TRBV5-1 | TGCGCCAGCAGCTTGGGGGATTCTCAGCCCCAGCATTTT | CASSLGDSQPQHF
. | . | TRBJ1-1 | TRBV6-6 | TGTGCCAGCTATAGGGTCGGAAACACTGAAGCTTTCTTT | CASYRVGNTEAFF
. | TRBD2 | TRBJ2-1 | TRBV29-1 | TGCGGCGGGGGTTACAATGAGCAGTTCTTC | CGGGYNEQFF
once | . | TRBJ2-4 | TRBV12-3/TRBV12-4 | TGTGCCAGCAAACTGGCCCGGGACAAGCAGTACTTC | CASKLARDKQYF
few | . | TRBJ1-6 | TRBV6-5 | TGTGCCAGCAGTTACTATTGGACACCCCTCTCCTATAATTCACCCCTCCACTTT | CASSYYWTPLSYNSPLHF
. | . | TRBJ2-7 | TRBV2 | TGTGCCAGCAGTGAACCAGGTGCCTCCTACGAGCAGTACTTC | CASSEPGASYEQYF
. | . | TRBJ1-5 | TRBV7-2 | TGTGCCAGCAGCTCCCAAACGAACTCGACGGTTAATCAGCCCCAGCATTTT | CASSSQTNSTVNQPQHF
. | TRBD1 | TRBJ1-4 | TRBV7-8 | TGTGCCAGCAGCGGGAGCCCAGGGGGCAGCGAAAAACTGTTTTTT | CASSGSPGGSEKLFF
few | . | TRBJ1-1 | TRBV10-3 | TGTGCCACACTAGACAGGACGGGGATCACTGAAGCTTTCTTT | CATLDRTGITEAFF
few | TRBD2 | TRBJ2-1 | TRBV6-6 | TGTGCCAGCAGTTCAAGACTAGCGGGGGTCTCCTACAATGAGCAGTTCTTC | CASSSRLAGVSYNEQFF
. | TRBD1 | TRBJ1-4 | TRBV7-2 | TGTGCCAGCAGCTACGGGACAGTTTTAAATGAAAAACTGTTTTTT | CASSYGTVLNEKLFF
. | TRBD1 | TRBJ2-7 | TRBV20-1 | TGCAGTGCCACGACAGGGTCCTACGAGCAGTACTTC | CSATTGSYEQYF
few | . | TRBJ2-2 | TRBV20-1 | TGCAGTGCTAGAGATCTGGCTAATACGAACACCGGGGAGCTGTTTTTT | CSARDLANTNTGELFF
few | . | TRBJ1-2 | TRBV6-5 | TGTGCCAGCAGGGCGGTAAAGGGAGGCTACACCTTC | CASRAVKGGYTF
few | TRBD2 | TRBJ2-1 | TRBV5-5 | TGTGCCAGCAGCACTAGCGGGAGGTCTGCCAATGAGCAGTTCTTC | CASSTSGRSANEQFF
. | . | TRBJ2-7 | TRBV20-1 | TGCAGTGCTACCGGACAGAGCACCTACGAGCAGTACTTC | CSATGQSTYEQYF
few | TRBD2 | TRBJ2-1 | TRBV7-9 | TGTGCCAGCAGCTCGCTAGCGGGGGACAATGAGCAGTTCTTC | CASSSLAGDNEQFF
. | . | TRBJ1-2 | TRBV29-1 | TGCAGCGGGACTTCCAACTATGAAGGCTACACCTTC | CSGTSNYEGYTF
. | . | TRBJ1-2 | TRBV20-1 | TGCAGTGCTAGAGTGGGGCGAGGCTACACCTTC | CSARVGRGYTF
. | . | TRBJ1-1 | TRBV4-2 | TGTGCCAGCAGCCAAGATCCCGGGACCGTTGAAGCTTTCTTT | CASSQDPGTVEAFF
. | TRBD2 | TRBJ2-3 | TRBV2 | TGTGCCAGCAGCCACCAGCGGGGGGCTAGCACAGATACGCAGTATTTT | CASSHQRGASTDTQYF
few | TRBD1 | TRBJ2-7 | TRBV12-3/TRBV12-4 | TGTGCCAGCAGTCGCGGGGGACAGGGGAGCTCCTACGAGCAGTACTTC | CASSRGGQGSSYEQYF
. | TRBD1 | TRBJ2-1 | TRBV20-1 | TGCAGTGCTTGCGGACAGGGGGAGGACAATGAGCAGTTCTTC | CSACGQGEDNEQFF
. | . | TRBJ2-1 | TRBV12-3/TRBV12-4 | TGTGCCAGCAGTTTAATCGGGCGGACTAACCACAATGAGCAGTTCTTC | CASSLIGRTNHNEQFF
. | TRBD2 | TRBJ2-3 | TRBV20-1 | TGCAGTGCTAGGACTAGCAGCACAGATACGCAGTATTTT | CSARTSSTDTQYF
. | TRBD1 | TRBJ2-1 | TRBV13 | TGTGCCAGCAGCCGTGATCGGGACAGTAGCGCCTACAATGAGCAGTTCTTC | CASSRDRDSSAYNEQFF